The clone carrying this TCR beta chain has ten or more counts. Its antigen is as yet unknown. Whole blood, roughly 2.5 ml, came from adult healthy volunteers. Blood and skin TCR RNA was reverse transcribed with alpha and beta constant primers. Amplification of ligated cDNA took four PCR rounds with SP2 and nested alpha and beta constant primers. TCRdb re-called the 5' RACE reads with MiXCR, one entry per CDR3 protein. Found here are tens of thousands of distinct CDR3 sequences, around a quarter of them singletons; the top ten hold about 1.8%. Trimming removed 3 bases from V and 1 base from J; junction bases left unmatched: 5. The CDR3 runs 15 residues. Germline lookup yields CDR1 DFQATT and CDR2 SNEGSKA (reference sequence). The data originate from a study of naive and memory T cell subsets. Study-wide points: This RNA-based method may be sensitive to activation-related transcript changes.

The clonotype originates from a female donor in good health. The V and J genes are TRBV20-1 and TRBJ2-3; the match to TRBD2 covers 9 bases. The CDR3 bases are TGCAGTGCTAGCCCCGCGGGGGGGGGCACAGATACGCAGTATTTT. Translated, it gives CSASPAGGGTDTQYF.